This T cell receptor beta chain was sequenced for a study of cytomegalovirus exposure and HLA in healthy donors. Study-level results: Rare TCR sequences predominated, though certain public TCRs were found in many donors. According to the study, 150 to 200 TCR beta chains were cytomegalovirus-associated. A few chains tied to CMV proved CMV antigen-specific in vitro. Within the roughly 120 validation repertoires, first-cohort TCR clusters tended to co-occur, according to a later analysis.

Concerning this clone: Antigen: not known.

V shed 6 bases and J shed 1 base, with 7 bases lying between them. The CDR3 extends over 14 amino acids. CDR1 and CDR2 (germline): LNHDA, SQIVND (reference sequence). TCRdb keeps only in-frame clones here, not all; method: immunoSEQ multiplex PCR. The data contain hundreds of thousands of clones, roughly 88% of them singletons. The V and J genes are TRBV19 and TRBJ2-6, with D uncertain. The TCR was taken from a woman in her 30s in good health and CMV-seropositive. Sequencing was done on a sample of PBMCs. The CDR3 sequence is CASSQDSGANVLTF. The CDR3 DNA follows: TGTGCCAGTAGCCAGGATTCTGGGGCCAACGTCCTGACTTTC.